This T cell receptor beta chain was captured by sequencing in a study of T cell therapy after organ transplantation. The overall study: CMV-specific T cells, median 1.92 x 10^8, were given as 2 to 6 intravenous infusions. Short-term post-therapy samples: blood collected 4 to 8 weeks after completing therapy.

Some clones are missing from TCRdb's copy, which holds only in-frame ones; the method was immunoSEQ multiplex PCR. The sample holds about 6,000 clones; just under 75% are singletons and the top ten take under 30%. Sample time point: 4-8 weeks after completion of therapy. CDR3 length: 15 residues. Germline values: CDR1 SGHTA, CDR2 FQGTGA. The V end was cut by 2 bases, the J end by 3 bases, with 13 bases between. This clone has only a few counts. Its target is unknown. V is TRBV7-3 and J is TRBJ1-1; possible D gene TRBD1, 6 bases. This specimen consisted of CD8+ T cells from blood, obtained after autologous CMV-specific T cell therapy. The clonotype comes from a human patient who had received a solid organ transplant and had CMV disease. Among the T cells, some may be from the graft donor. The DNA for the CDR3 is TGTGCCAGCAGCTTAGCTCTACAGGGTTACACTGAAGCTTTCTTT. Protein sequence: CASSLALQGYTEAFF.